This T cell receptor (beta chain) was documented in a study of beta chain features in type 1 diabetes. Study outcomes and limitations: PCR might show a preference for shorter templates, equally across patients and controls. Researchers report that Type 1 diabetes patients had moderately but significantly shorter TCRB CDR3s across all four CD4+ subsets. The naive, central memory and Treg TCRB repertoires of patients appeared to be more similar to one another than those of healthy donors.

Trimming shortened V by 4 bases and J by 6 bases, and 17 bases separated the two germline ends. The CDR3 length is 14 residues. CDR1 SGHRS and CDR2 YFSETQ come from the germline V gene. This clone was observed a handful of times. Its target is not known. Reverse transcription of all isolated RNA meant that expressed TCRB transcripts were sequenced. Sequenced by immunoSEQ multiplex PCR; TCRdb stores in-frame clones only, minus some. The repertoire holds about 160,000 clones, with around 8.4% as singletons. The J gene is TRBJ2-7, the V gene TRBV5-1; a weak D match, TRBD1 (7 bases). The sequence was obtained from a woman between 18 and 29 years old with type 1 diabetes. The sequenced material came from central memory CD4+ T cells from blood. The CDR3 DNA reads TGCGCCAGCAGCAGGGGGACAGCCGGGGGCGAGCAGTACTTC. It is translated as CASSRGTAGGEQYF.